The sequence of this T cell receptor (beta chain) was determined in a study of blood T cell repertoires in COVID-19. Study-level background: Specimens from acute and convalescent COVID-19 originated in the United States, Italy and Spain. Sample material is recorded as cDNA or gDNA derived from T cells, B-cell-depleted T cells, or PBMCs.

Germline assignment: CDR1 MNHEY and CDR2 SVGAGI. The CDR3 is 13 amino acids. Measured with immunoSEQ multiplex PCR; TCRdb has only the in-frame clones, and not every one. Found here are some 150,000 clones, around 83% of them singletons; the top ten hold around an eighth. Seattle patients were enrolled during active infection and followed longitudinally. Sequencing was performed on peripheral blood. The origin of this receptor is a woman aged 55 to 70 with COVID-19, enrolled during active disease. This chain links TRBV6-5 with TRBJ1-3, with no clear D. CDR3 protein: CGKRADPGNTIYF. As DNA, the CDR3 is TGTGGAAAGAGGGCGGACCCCGGAAACACCATATATTTT.